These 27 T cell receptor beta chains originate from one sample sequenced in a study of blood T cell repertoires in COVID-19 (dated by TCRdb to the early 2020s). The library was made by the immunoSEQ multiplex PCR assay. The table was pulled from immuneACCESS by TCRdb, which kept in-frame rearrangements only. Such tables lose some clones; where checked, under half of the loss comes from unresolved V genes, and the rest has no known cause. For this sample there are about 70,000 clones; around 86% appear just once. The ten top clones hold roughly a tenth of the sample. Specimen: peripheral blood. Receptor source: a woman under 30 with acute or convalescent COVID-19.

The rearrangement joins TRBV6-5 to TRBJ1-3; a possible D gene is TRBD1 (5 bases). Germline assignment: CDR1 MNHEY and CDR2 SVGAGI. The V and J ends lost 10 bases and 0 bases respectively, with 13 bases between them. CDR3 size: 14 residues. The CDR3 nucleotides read TGTGCCACCCAGACAGTGAGCTCTGGAAACACCATATATTTT. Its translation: CATQTVSSGNTIYF.

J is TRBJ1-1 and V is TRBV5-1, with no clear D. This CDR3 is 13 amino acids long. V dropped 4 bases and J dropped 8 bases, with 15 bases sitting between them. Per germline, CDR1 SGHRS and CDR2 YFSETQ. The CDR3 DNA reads TGCGCCAGCAGCGATACTCGAAATCCAGAAGCTTTCTTT. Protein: CASSDTRNPEAFF.

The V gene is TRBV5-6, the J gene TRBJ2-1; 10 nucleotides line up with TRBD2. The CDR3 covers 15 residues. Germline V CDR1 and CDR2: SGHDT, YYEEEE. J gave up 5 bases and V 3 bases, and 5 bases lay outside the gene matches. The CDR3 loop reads CASSSGTSANNEQFF. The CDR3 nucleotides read TGTGCCAGCAGCTCCGGGACTAGCGCCAACAATGAGCAGTTCTTC.

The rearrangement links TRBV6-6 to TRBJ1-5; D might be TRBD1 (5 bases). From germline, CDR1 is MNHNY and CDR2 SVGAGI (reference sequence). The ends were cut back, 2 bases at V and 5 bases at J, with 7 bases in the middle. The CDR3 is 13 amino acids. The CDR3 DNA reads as TGTGCCAGCAGTTACGGGGGGTATCAGCCCCAGCATTTT. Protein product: CASSYGGYQPQHF.

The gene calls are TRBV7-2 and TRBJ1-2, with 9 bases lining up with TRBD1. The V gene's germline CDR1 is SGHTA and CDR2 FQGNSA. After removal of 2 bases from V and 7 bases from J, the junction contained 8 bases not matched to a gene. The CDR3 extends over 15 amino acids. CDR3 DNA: TGTGCCAGCAGCTTAACAGGGGGCTCTGAGGCTGGCTACACCTTC. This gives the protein CASSLTGGSEAGYTF. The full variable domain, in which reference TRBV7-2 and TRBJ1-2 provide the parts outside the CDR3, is GAGVSQSPSNKVTEKGKDVELRCDPISGHTALYWYRQSLGQGLEFLIYFQGNSAPDKSGLPSDRFSAERTGGSVSTLTIQRTQQEDSAVYLCASSLTGGSEAGYTFGSGTRLTVV.

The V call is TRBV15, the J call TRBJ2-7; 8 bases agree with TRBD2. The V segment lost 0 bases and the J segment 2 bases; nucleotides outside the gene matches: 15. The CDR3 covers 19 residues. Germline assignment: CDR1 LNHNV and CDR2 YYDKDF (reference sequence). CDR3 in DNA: TGTGCCACCAGCAGAGATAGGGGCGGGAGGACTGTCGGAACCTACGAGCAGTACTTC. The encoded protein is CATSRDRGGRTVGTYEQYF.

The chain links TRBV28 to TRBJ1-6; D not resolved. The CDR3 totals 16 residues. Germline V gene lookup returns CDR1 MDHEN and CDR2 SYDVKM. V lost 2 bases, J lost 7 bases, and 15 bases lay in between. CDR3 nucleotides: TGTGCCAGCAGTTTACGGTTGTACAGAAACAATTCACCCCTCCACTTT. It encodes CASSLRLYRNNSPLHF.

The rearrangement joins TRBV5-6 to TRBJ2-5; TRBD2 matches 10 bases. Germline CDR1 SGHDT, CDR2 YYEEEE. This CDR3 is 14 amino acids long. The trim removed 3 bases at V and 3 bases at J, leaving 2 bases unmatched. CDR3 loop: CASSSLAGEETQYF. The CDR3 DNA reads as TGTGCCAGCAGCTCCCTAGCGGGAGAAGAGACCCAGTACTTC.

This CDR3 is CAISEAGGARETQYF. CDR3 DNA sequence: TGTGCCATCAGTGAAGCGGGGGGGGCGAGGGAGACCCAGTACTTC. The chain is built from TRBV10-3 and TRBJ2-5, with TRBD2 identical over 10 bases. The length of the CDR3 is 15 residues. The germline gives CDR1 ENHRY, CDR2 SYGVKD. V was clipped by 3 bases and J by 5 bases; unmatched bases: 6.

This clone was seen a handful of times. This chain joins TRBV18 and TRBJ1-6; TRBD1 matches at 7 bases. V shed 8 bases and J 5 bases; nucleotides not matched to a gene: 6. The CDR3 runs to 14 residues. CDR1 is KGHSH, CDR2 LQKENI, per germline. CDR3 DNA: TGTGCCAGCGCCCGGGACAGCAATAATTCACCCCTCCACTTT. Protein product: CASARDSNNSPLHF.

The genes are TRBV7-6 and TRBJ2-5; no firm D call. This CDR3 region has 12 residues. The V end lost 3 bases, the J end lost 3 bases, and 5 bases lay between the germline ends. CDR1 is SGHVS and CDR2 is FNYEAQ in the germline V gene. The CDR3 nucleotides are TGTGCCAGCAGCTTTTTTAAAGAGACCCAGTACTTC. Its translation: CASSFFKETQYF.

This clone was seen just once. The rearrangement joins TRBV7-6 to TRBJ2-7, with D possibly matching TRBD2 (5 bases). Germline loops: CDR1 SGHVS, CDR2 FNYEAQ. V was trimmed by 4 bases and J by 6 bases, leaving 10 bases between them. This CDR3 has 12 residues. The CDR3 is CASSSDSLEQYF. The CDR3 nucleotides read TGTGCCAGCAGCTCGGACTCTCTCGAGCAGTACTTC.

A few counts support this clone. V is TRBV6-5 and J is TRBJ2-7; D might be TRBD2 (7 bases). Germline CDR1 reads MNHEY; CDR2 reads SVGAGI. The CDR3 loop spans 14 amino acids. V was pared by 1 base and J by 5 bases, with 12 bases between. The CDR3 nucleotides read TGTGCCAGCAGTTACTGGGGGGGGCAGGACGAGCAGTACTTC. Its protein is CASSYWGGQDEQYF.

The CDR3 spells CASSSTTSALREGHNEQFF. DNA for the CDR3: TGTGCCAGCAGTTCAACGACTAGCGCCTTACGTGAGGGACACAATGAGCAGTTCTTC. The chain employs TRBV6-2 or TRBV6-3 and TRBJ2-1, with 8 bases fitting TRBD2. This CDR3 spans 19 amino acids. V lost 4 bases and J lost 5; bases outside the gene matches: 19. CDR1 MNHEY and CDR2 SVGEGT come from the germline V gene.

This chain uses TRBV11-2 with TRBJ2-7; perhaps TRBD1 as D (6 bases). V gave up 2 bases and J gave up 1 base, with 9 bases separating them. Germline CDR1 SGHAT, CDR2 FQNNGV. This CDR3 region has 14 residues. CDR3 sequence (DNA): TGTGCCAGCAGCTTAAACAGGGTTTCCTACGAGCAGTACTTC. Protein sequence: CASSLNRVSYEQYF.

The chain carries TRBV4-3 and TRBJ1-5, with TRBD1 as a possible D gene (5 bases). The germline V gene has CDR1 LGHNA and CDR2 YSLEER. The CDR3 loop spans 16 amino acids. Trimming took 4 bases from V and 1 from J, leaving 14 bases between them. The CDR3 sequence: CASSRDWRQSNQPQHF. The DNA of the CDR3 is TGCGCCAGCAGCCGAGACTGGAGACAGAGCAATCAGCCCCAGCATTTT.

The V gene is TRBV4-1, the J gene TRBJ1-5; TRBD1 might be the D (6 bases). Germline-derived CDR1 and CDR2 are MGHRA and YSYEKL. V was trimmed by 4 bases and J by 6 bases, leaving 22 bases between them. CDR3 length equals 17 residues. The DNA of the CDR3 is TGCGCCAGCAGCCCTCAGGGGCAGGACGCGGCTTTTCAGCCCCAGCATTTT. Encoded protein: CASSPQGQDAAFQPQHF.

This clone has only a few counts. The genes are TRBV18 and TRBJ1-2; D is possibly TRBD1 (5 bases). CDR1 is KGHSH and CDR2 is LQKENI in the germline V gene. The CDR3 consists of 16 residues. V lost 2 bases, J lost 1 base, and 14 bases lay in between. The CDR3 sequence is CASSPINRNRNYGYTF. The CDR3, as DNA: TGTGCCAGCTCACCAATCAACAGGAACCGTAACTATGGCTACACCTTC.

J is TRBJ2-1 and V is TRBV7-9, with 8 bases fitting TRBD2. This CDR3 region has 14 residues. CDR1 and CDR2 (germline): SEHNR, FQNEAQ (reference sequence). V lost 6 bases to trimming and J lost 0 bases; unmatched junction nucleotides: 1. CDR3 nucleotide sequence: TGTGCCAGCAGTGCGGGAGGCTCCTACAATGAGCAGTTCTTC. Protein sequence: CASSAGGSYNEQFF.

The CDR3 coding sequence is TGCGCCAGCAGCTTTGGCGATAGACAGGAGAACTATGGCTACACCTTC. It translates to CASSFGDRQENYGYTF. This rearrangement joins TRBV5-1 to TRBJ1-2; possible D gene TRBD1, 6 bases. Germline lookup yields CDR1 SGHRS and CDR2 YFSETQ. V was trimmed by 2 bases and J by 2 bases, leaving 16 bases between them. This CDR3 spans 16 amino acids.

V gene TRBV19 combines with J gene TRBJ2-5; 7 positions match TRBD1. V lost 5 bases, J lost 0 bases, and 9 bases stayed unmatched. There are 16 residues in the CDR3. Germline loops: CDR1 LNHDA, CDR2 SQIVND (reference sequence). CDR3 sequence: CASSLTLQGYQETQYF. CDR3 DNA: TGTGCCAGTAGTTTAACCCTACAGGGGTACCAAGAGACCCAGTACTTC.

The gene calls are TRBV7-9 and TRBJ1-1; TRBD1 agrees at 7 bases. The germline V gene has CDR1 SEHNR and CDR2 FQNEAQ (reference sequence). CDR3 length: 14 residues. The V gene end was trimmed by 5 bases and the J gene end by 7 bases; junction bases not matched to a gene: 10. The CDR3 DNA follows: TGTGCCAGCAGCCCACGGACAGGCGAGATTGAAGCTTTCTTT. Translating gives CASSPRTGEIEAFF.

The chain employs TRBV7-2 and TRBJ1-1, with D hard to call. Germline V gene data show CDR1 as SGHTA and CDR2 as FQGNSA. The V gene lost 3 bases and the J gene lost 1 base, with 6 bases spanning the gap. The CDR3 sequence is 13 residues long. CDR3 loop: CASSFSKNTEAFF. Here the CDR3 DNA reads TGTGCCAGCAGCTTTTCCAAGAACACTGAAGCTTTCTTT.

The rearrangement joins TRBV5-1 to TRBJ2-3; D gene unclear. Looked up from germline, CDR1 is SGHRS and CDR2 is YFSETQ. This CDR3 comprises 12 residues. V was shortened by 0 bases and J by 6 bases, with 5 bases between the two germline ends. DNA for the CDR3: TGCGCCAGCAGCTTGGCCTTTGATACGCAGTATTTT. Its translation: CASSLAFDTQYF.

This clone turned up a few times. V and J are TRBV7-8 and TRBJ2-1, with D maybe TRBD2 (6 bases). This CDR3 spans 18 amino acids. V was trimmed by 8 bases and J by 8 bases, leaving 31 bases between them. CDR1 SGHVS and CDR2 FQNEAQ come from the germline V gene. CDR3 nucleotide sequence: TGTGCCAGCGCCTTTGGGATGCGGGACCCGGGGTCTCGGCATGAGCAGTTCTTC. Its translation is CASAFGMRDPGSRHEQFF.

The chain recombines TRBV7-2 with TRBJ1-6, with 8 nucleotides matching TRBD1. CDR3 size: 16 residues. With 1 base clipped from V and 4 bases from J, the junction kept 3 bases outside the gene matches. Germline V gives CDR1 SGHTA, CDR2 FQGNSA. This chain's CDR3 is CASSLVRQGYNSPLHF. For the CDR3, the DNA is TGTGCCAGCAGCTTAGTAAGACAGGGGTATAATTCACCCCTCCACTTT.

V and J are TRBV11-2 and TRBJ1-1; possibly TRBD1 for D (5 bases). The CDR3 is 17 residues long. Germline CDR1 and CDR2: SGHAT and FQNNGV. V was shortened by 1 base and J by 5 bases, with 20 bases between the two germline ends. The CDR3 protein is CASSLGAGWGEVTEAFF. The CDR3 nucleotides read TGTGCCAGCAGCTTAGGCGCGGGTTGGGGGGAGGTTACTGAAGCTTTCTTT.